The 30 T cell receptor beta chains reported below all come from one sample, sequenced in a study of blood T cell repertoires in COVID-19. Profiled with immunoSEQ multiplex PCR; TCRdb holds only in-frame clones, not every one. The table records a few hundred thousand clones, around nine tenths of them present only once. Sequencing was carried out using PBMCs or T cells enriched from blood (not recorded which). The receptors shown here come from a woman aged 40 to 49 who had recovered from COVID-19.

The V gene is TRBV29-1, the J gene TRBJ1-1; 8 bases align to TRBD1. J was trimmed by 9 bases and V by 7 bases; bases with no gene match: 4. This CDR3 has 10 amino acids. Germline V gives CDR1 SQVTM, CDR2 ANQGSEA. CDR3 loop: CSGGQEKAFF. For the CDR3, the DNA is TGCAGCGGGGGACAGGAGAAAGCTTTCTTT.

The chain couples TRBV6-1 to TRBJ2-7; D call uncertain. The CDR3 is 13 amino acids. Germline CDR1 and CDR2: MNHNS and SASEGT. The ends were cut back, 1 base at V and 3 bases at J, with 7 bases in the middle. CDR3 nucleotide sequence: TGTGCCAGCAGTGAAGGCCCGGTCTACGAGCAGTACTTC. Its protein product is CASSEGPVYEQYF.

The chain has TRBV11-3 and TRBJ1-6; D unresolved. Trimming cost V 0 bases and J 3 bases, with 9 bases left between them. The CDR3 is 16 residues long. Germline-derived CDR1 and CDR2 are SGHNT and YENEEA. The CDR3 DNA sequence: TGTGCCAGCAGCTTAGATGGAGGGATCTATAATTCACCCCTCCACTTT. Translating it yields CASSLDGGIYNSPLHF.

The gene calls are TRBV9 and TRBJ1-2, with a tentative D call TRBD1 (5 bases). The CDR3 covers 16 residues. CDR1 is SGDLS and CDR2 is YYNGEE in the germline V gene. V lost 4 bases and J lost 8, with 24 bases in between. CDR3 bases: TGTGCCAGCAGCCTCCCAGTTAAGGGGTATGACGGCGGCTACACCTTC. Protein: CASSLPVKGYDGGYTF.

CDR3 DNA sequence: TGTGCCAGCAGCTTCTCCGGGGGGACCGGGGAGCTGTTTTTT. As protein: CASSFSGGTGELFF. The chain employs TRBV7-2 and TRBJ2-2, with 7 bases aligning to TRBD2. V shed 3 bases and J 5 bases; nucleotides not matched to a gene: 3. This CDR3 region has 14 residues. Germline values: CDR1 SGHTA, CDR2 FQGNSA.

V gene TRBV7-9 combines with J gene TRBJ1-1; D gene ambiguous. This CDR3 spans 14 amino acids. The V gene's germline CDR1 is SEHNR and CDR2 FQNEAQ (reference sequence). Deletions cut 8 bases from V and 1 base from J, with 14 bases between. The CDR3 sequence: CASFPGKGNTEAFF. The DNA of the CDR3 is TGTGCCAGCTTCCCCGGGAAGGGGAACACTGAAGCTTTCTTT.

This chain connects TRBV25-1 to TRBJ2-7, with a possible D match to TRBD1 (6 bases). Trimming left V 6 bases short and J 3 bases short, with 24 bases between. The CDR3 totals 17 residues. Per the germline V gene, CDR1 is MGHDK and CDR2 is SYGVNS. CDR3 nucleotide sequence: TGTGCCAGCAGCCCTAGTATGAGGGGCAGGGGTGTCTACGAGCAGTACTTC. Protein: CASSPSMRGRGVYEQYF.

This CDR3 reads CASSPGQGRGYTF. CDR3 DNA sequence: TGTGCCAGCAGTCCCGGACAGGGGAGGGGCTACACCTTC. V usage is TRBV28 and J usage is TRBJ1-2; 9 bases are shared with TRBD1. Germline V gene data show CDR1 as MDHEN and CDR2 as SYDVKM. The CDR3 loop spans 13 amino acids. Unmatched junction bases numbered 6, after V lost 5 bases and J lost 8 bases.

J is TRBJ1-2 and V is TRBV4-3; 9 nucleotides agree with TRBD1. CDR3 length: 19 residues. Germline assignment: CDR1 LGHNA and CDR2 YSLEER. The trim removed 2 bases at V and 4 bases at J, leaving 17 bases unmatched. The DNA for the CDR3 is TGCGCCAGCAGCCAAAACGCCCCGGGACAGGGAGCACCTATCTATGGCTACACCTTC. Its protein is CASSQNAPGQGAPIYGYTF.

The chain is built from TRBV10-3 and TRBJ2-1; 12 bases align to TRBD2. The CDR3 extends over 17 amino acids. The germline gives CDR1 ENHRY, CDR2 SYGVKD. Trimming took 0 bases from V and 8 from J; bases not matched to a gene: 8. CDR3 in DNA: TGTGCCATCAGTGAGTCTAGGTCTAGCGGGGGGGAGTATGAGCAGTTCTTC. This translates into CAISESRSSGGEYEQFF.

Here the CDR3 reads CASSHGQGSYEQYF. DNA for the CDR3: TGCGCCAGCAGCCACGGACAGGGATCGTACGAGCAGTACTTC. The chain has TRBV4-1 and TRBJ2-7, with TRBD1 matching 8 bases. The V segment lost 3 bases and the J segment 4 bases; nucleotides outside the gene matches: 5. The CDR3 has 14 amino acids. Germline CDR1 and CDR2: MGHRA and YSYEKL.

This sequence joins TRBV9 and TRBJ1-3; weak D call: TRBD1 (6 bases). The ends were cut back, 3 bases at V and 0 bases at J, with 13 bases in the middle. The CDR3 loop spans 16 amino acids. CDR1 and CDR2 (germline): SGDLS, YYNGEE. Written as DNA, the CDR3 is TGTGCCAGCAGCGACTCTACAGGGCTCTCTGGAAACACCATATATTTT. Amino acid sequence: CASSDSTGLSGNTIYF.

The gene calls are TRBV18 and TRBJ1-6, with 8 bases aligning to TRBD1. J gave up 6 bases and V 4 bases, and 8 bases lay outside the gene matches. There are 16 residues in the CDR3. Looked up from germline, CDR1 is KGHSH and CDR2 is LQKENI. This chain's CDR3 is CASSRSGQGGNSPLHF. The CDR3 DNA sequence: TGTGCCAGCTCACGATCAGGACAGGGTGGTAATTCACCCCTCCACTTT.

The CDR3 nucleotides read TGTGCCAGCAGTTACGTAAGCCCATACAATGAGCAGTTCTTC. Amino acid sequence: CASSYVSPYNEQFF. The V and J genes are TRBV6-5 and TRBJ2-1; unclear D gene. The germline V and J ends were trimmed by 2 bases and 4 bases, with 9 bases remaining between them. There are 14 residues in the CDR3. CDR1 and CDR2 from the germline V gene are MNHEY and SVGAGI.

Regarding this clone: Other DNA sequences from this sample encode an identical CDR3 as well. The chain recombines TRBV3-1 (or the pseudogene TRBV3-2) with TRBJ1-1; maybe TRBD1 (5 bases). V was shortened by 1 base and J by 5 bases, with 8 bases between the two germline ends. Germline V gives CDR1 LGHDT, CDR2 YNNKEL (reference sequence). The CDR3 runs to 13 residues. The CDR3 here is CASSQGGGTEAFF. The CDR3 nucleotides are TGTGCCAGCAGCCAAGGGGGGGGGACTGAAGCTTTCTTT.

The chain combines TRBV3-1 (or the pseudogene TRBV3-2) with TRBJ1-1; D not resolved. This CDR3 has 17 amino acids. Germline V gene lookup returns CDR1 LGHDT and CDR2 YNNKEL (reference sequence). Between the trimmed V and J ends, which lost 2 bases and 0 bases, there was a span of 16 bases. For the CDR3, the DNA is TGTGCCAGCAGCCAAAAATGGCGTTGCGGGATGAACACTGAAGCTTTCTTT. Its protein product is CASSQKWRCGMNTEAFF.

The chain uses TRBV2 and TRBJ2-1, with 12 bases aligning to TRBD2. With 6 bases clipped from V and 4 bases from J, the junction kept 1 base outside the gene matches. CDR1 is SNHLY and CDR2 is FYNNEI in the germline V gene. The CDR3 is 14 residues long. This CDR3 is CASRGTSGYNEQFF. CDR3 DNA sequence: TGTGCCAGCAGGGGGACTAGCGGGTACAATGAGCAGTTCTTC.

The chain uses TRBV29-1 and TRBJ2-3; D unresolved. CDR3 length: 11 residues. Germline CDR1 is SQVTM and CDR2 is ANQGSEA. Between the trimmed V and J ends, which lost 0 bases and 6 bases, there was a span of 4 bases. The CDR3 region is CSVEELDTQYF. For the CDR3, the DNA is TGCAGCGTTGAAGAACTGGATACGCAGTATTTT.

The V gene is TRBV18, the J gene TRBJ2-1; D is uncertain. This CDR3 comprises 18 residues. The V gene lost 2 bases and the J gene lost 7 bases, with 24 bases spanning the gap. Germline assignment: CDR1 KGHSH and CDR2 LQKENI. The CDR3 bases are TGTGCCAGCTCACCAGGATCTAGTTTTTCTTACAATGAGAATGAGCAGTTCTTC. The encoded protein is CASSPGSSFSYNENEQFF.

This chain connects TRBV29-1 to TRBJ1-2; TRBD1 agrees at 8 bases. Trimming cost V 3 bases and J 8 bases; bases outside gene matches: 5. Germline V CDR1 and CDR2: SQVTM, ANQGSEA. This CDR3 contains 12 residues. This CDR3 is CSVENRGEGYTF. CDR3 nucleotides: TGCAGCGTTGAGAACAGGGGGGAGGGCTACACCTTC.

In DNA, the CDR3 is TGTGCCAGCAGCTTAGGCATGAACACTGAAGCTTTCTTT. Its translation is CASSLGMNTEAFF. This rearrangement joins TRBV7-3 to TRBJ1-1; no reliable D call. The CDR3 extends over 13 amino acids. The ends were cut back, 2 bases at V and 0 bases at J, with 4 bases in the middle. The germline gives CDR1 SGHTA, CDR2 FQGTGA.

This chain connects TRBV7-9 to TRBJ2-5; tentative D call: TRBD2 (6 bases). Germline CDR1 and CDR2: SEHNR and FQNEAQ (reference sequence). V lost 8 bases and J 1 base, leaving 14 bases between the germline ends. This CDR3 comprises 14 residues. CDR3 DNA sequence: TGTGCCAGCCGTGAACGGGGGTCCCAAGAGACCCAGTACTTC. Its translation: CASRERGSQETQYF.

The CDR3 loop reads CASSTGSSNTEAFF. Written as DNA, the CDR3 is TGTGCCAGCAGTACCGGGTCAAGTAACACTGAAGCTTTCTTT. This rearrangement joins TRBV6-5 to TRBJ1-1, with unresolved D. CDR1 MNHEY and CDR2 SVGAGI come from the germline V gene. The CDR3 is 14 amino acids. Trimming took 5 bases from V and 2 from J, leaving 12 bases between them.

The chain is built from TRBV28 and TRBJ1-2; 11 nucleotides agree with TRBD1. Germline values: CDR1 MDHEN, CDR2 SYDVKM. After removal of 5 bases from V and 3 bases from J, the junction contained 2 bases not matched to a gene. The CDR3 totals 14 residues. In DNA, the CDR3 is TGTGCCAGCAGTAAGGGACAGGGGGACTATGGCTACACCTTC. It codes for CASSKGQGDYGYTF.

For this clone: The junction differs from germline at one of its ends, possibly a read error. The rearrangement joins TRBV9 to TRBJ1-2; D uncertain. This CDR3 region has 14 residues. Germline V lookup: CDR1 SGDLS, CDR2 YYNGEE. DNA of the CDR3: TGTGCCAGCAGCGTAGCTACGCTTTCCTATAGCTACACCTTC. This gives the protein CASSVATLSYSYTF.

The chain uses TRBV7-2 and TRBJ1-6; D unresolved. The germline V gene encodes CDR1 SGHTA and CDR2 FQGNSA. V lost 1 base to trimming and J lost 10 bases, with 17 bases between them. This CDR3 is 16 amino acids long. The CDR3 here is CASSLVPPPSVSPLHF. CDR3 nucleotides: TGTGCCAGCAGCTTAGTCCCCCCACCCTCGGTGTCACCCCTCCACTTT.

This sequence joins TRBV21-1 and TRBJ2-5; no DNA check was done on the table's D call, TRBD1. TRBV21-1 is assigned pseudogene status. The CDR3 consists of 15 residues. CDR3 sequence reads: CASRWNGQGIETQYF. The CDR3 DNA reads TGTGCCAGCAGATGGAATGGACAGGGGATAGAGACCCAGTACTTC.

This sequence joins TRBV11-2 and TRBJ2-1, with 7 positions matching TRBD2. The CDR3 loop spans 16 amino acids. V was pared by 2 bases and J by 9 bases, with 13 bases of the junction left unmatched. The germline gives CDR1 SGHAT, CDR2 FQNNGV. DNA of the CDR3: TGTGCCAGCAGCTTATTCGGGACTAAGGGGATGAGTGAGCAGTTCTTC. This encodes CASSLFGTKGMSEQFF.

The gene calls are TRBV14 and TRBJ2-7; perhaps TRBD2 as D (5 bases). Per the germline V gene, CDR1 is SGHDN and CDR2 is FVKESK. The CDR3 is 15 residues long. V lost 3 bases and J lost 0, with 12 bases in between. CDR3 residues: CASSQRATLSYEQYF. The CDR3 region has the DNA TGTGCCAGCAGCCAGAGGGCCACTCTCTCCTACGAGCAGTACTTC. Based on the CDR3 plus reference TRBV14 and TRBJ2-7, the full variable domain is EAGVTQFPSHSVIEKGQTVTLRCDPISGHDNLYWYRRVMGKEIKFLLHFVKESKQDESGMPNNRFLAERTGGTYSTLKVQPAELEDSGVYFCASSQRATLSYEQYFGPGTRLTVT.

The DNA for the CDR3 is TGCAGCGTTGTGACTCACTCTGGGGCCAACGTCCTGACTTTC. Its translation is CSVVTHSGANVLTF. The genes are TRBV29-1 and TRBJ2-6, with D unresolved. Between the trimmed V and J ends, which lost 4 bases and 0 bases, there was a span of 7 bases. Germline values: CDR1 SQVTM, CDR2 ANQGSEA. The CDR3 has 14 amino acids. The full variable domain, rest sourced from reference TRBV29-1 and TRBJ2-6, is SAVISQKPSRDICQRGTSLTIQCQVDSQVTMMFWYRQQPGQSLTLIATANQGSEATYESGFVIDKFPISRPNLTFSTLTVSNMSPEDSSIYLCSVVTHSGANVLTFGAGSRLTVL.